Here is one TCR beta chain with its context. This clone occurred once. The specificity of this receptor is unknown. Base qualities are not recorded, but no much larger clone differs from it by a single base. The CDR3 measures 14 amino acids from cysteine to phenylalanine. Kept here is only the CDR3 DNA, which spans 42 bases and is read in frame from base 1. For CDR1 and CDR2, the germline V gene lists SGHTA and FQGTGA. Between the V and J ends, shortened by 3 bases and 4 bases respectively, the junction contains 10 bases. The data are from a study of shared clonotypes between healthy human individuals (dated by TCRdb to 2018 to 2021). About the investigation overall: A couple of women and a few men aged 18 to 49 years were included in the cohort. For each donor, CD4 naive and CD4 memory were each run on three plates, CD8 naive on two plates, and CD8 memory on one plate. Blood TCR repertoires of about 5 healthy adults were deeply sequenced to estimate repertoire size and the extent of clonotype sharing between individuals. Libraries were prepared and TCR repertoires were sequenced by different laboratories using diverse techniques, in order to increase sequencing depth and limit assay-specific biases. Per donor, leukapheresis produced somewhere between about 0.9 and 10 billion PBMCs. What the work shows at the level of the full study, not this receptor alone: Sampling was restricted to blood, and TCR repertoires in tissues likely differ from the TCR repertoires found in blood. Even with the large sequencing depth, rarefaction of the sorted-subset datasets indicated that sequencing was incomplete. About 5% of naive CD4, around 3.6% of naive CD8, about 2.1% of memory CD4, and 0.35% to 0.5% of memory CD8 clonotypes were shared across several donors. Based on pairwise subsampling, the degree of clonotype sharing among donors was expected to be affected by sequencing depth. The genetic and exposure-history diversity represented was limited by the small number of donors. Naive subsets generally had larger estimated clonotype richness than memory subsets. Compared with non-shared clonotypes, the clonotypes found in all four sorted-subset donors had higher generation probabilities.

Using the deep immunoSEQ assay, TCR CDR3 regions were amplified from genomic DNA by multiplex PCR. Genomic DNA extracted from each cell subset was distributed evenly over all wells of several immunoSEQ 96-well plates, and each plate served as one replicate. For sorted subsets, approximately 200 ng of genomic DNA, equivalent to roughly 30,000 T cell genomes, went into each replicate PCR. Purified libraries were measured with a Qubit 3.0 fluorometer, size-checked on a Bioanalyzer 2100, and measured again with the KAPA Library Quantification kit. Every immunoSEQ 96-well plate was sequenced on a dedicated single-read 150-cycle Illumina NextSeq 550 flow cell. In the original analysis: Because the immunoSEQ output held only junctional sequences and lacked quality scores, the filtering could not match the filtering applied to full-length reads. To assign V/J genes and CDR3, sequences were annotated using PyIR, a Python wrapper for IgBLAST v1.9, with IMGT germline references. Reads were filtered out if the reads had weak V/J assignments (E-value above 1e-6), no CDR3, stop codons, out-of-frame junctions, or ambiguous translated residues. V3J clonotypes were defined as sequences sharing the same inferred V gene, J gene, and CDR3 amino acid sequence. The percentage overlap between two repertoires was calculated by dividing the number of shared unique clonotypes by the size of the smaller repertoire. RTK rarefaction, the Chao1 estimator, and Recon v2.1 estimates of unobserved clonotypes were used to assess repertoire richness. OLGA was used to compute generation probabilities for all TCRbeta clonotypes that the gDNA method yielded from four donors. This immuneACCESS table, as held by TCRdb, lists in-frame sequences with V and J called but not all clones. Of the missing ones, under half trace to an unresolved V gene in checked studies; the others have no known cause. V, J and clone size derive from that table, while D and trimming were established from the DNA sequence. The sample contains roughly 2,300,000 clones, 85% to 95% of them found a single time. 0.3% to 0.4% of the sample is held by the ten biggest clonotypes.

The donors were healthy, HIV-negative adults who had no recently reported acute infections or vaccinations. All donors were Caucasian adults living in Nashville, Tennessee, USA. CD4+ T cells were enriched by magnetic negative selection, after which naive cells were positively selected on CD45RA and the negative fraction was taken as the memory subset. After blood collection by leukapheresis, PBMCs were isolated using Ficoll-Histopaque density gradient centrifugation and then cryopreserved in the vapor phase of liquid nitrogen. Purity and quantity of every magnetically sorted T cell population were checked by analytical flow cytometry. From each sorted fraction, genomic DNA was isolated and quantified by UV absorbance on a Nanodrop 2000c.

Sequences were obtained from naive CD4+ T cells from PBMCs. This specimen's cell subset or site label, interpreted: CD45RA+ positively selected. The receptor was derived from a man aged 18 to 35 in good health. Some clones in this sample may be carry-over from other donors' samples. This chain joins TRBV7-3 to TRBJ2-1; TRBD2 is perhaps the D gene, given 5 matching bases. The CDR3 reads CASSLRASYNEQFF. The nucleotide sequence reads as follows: TGTGCCAGCAGCTTGCGGGCTTCTTACAATGAGCAGTTCTTC.